This TCR beta chain was sequenced for a study of lymphopenia after photon versus proton radiotherapy. Overall study findings and caveats: Only patients who died were analyzed for survival; proton advantage is unproven.

Comment on this clone: Its cognate antigen is unknown.

TCRdb's copy holds only in-frame clones and misses some; the assay was immunoSEQ multiplex PCR. The sample consists of about 68,000 clones, about nine tenths of them appearing once. The specimen comprised peripheral blood, sampled from a patient treated with photon-based radiotherapy. This receptor was identified in a woman in her seventies with pancreatic cancer.

The CDR3 DNA is TGTGCCAGCAGCTCCAACAGCGATTGGGGGGCCAACGTCCTGACTTTC. Translated, it gives CASSSNSDWGANVLTF. The chain combines TRBV11-2 with TRBJ2-6; D call uncertain. This CDR3 is built from 16 residues. Germline CDR1 and CDR2: SGHAT and FQNNGV. V gave up 4 bases and J gave up 4 bases, with 14 bases separating them.